These T cell receptor beta chains were read from a single sample in a study of T cell responses to AZD1222 COVID-19 vaccine. Profiled with immunoSEQ multiplex PCR; TCRdb holds only in-frame clones, not every one. The sample lists 90,000 to 150,000 clones, 88% occurring once. This sample comprised peripheral blood, obtained on day 0 of AZD1222 vaccination. These TCRs come from an adult in good health. CDR3s include the opening cysteine and the closing phenylalanine or tryptophan. The D gene is left open where the match is weak. Size tells how often a clone was seen (once, few, many) or the class of an expanded clone, and some rows leave it out.

J: TRBJ2-2; D: .; V: TRBV2; size: .; DNA: TGTGCCAGCAGGGGGGGCTCAGGGCGGATCGGGGAGCTGTTTTTT; CDR3: CASRGGSGRIGELFF
J: TRBJ2-7; D: TRBD1; V: TRBV7-8; size: .; DNA: TGTGCCAGCAGCTTAGGACAGGGTCGCTCCTACGAGCAGTACTTC; CDR3: CASSLGQGRSYEQYF
J: TRBJ2-3; D: TRBD1; V: TRBV19; size: .; DNA: TGTGCCAGTAGTATAGGGGGACAGGGCGCAGATACGCAGTATTTT; CDR3: CASSIGGQGADTQYF
J: TRBJ1-5; D: .; V: TRBV18; size: .; DNA: TGTGCCAGCTCACCGTTCCCTCCTCCAGAGCCCCAGCATTTT; CDR3: CASSPFPPPEPQHF
J: TRBJ1-1; D: .; V: TRBV12-5; size: .; DNA: TGTGCTAGTGGTTTGGTCACTGAAGCTTTCTTT; CDR3: CASGLVTEAFF
J: TRBJ1-3; D: .; V: TRBV7-9; size: .; DNA: TGTGCCAGCAGCTTCGATCGTGGAAACACCATATATTTT; CDR3: CASSFDRGNTIYF
J: TRBJ1-5; D: .; V: TRBV18; size: .; DNA: TGTGCCAGCTCACCCGAAGGGAGCAATCAGCCCCAGCATTTT; CDR3: CASSPEGSNQPQHF
J: TRBJ1-2; D: TRBD1; V: TRBV10-3; size: .; DNA: TGTGCCATCAGTGAGTGGGACAGGGGGTTTTCCTATGGCTACACCTTC; CDR3: CAISEWDRGFSYGYTF
J: TRBJ2-4; D: .; V: TRBV5-1; size: .; DNA: TGCGCCAGCAGCCCCTCGACCGGTAGAATAAACATTCAGTACTTC; CDR3: CASSPSTGRINIQYF
J: TRBJ1-1; D: .; V: TRBV10-3; size: .; DNA: TGTGCCATCAGAGTATCCGGGACCTCGAACACTGAAGCTTTCTTT; CDR3: CAIRVSGTSNTEAFF
J: TRBJ2-7; D: .; V: TRBV6-5; size: .; DNA: TGTGCCAGCAGTTCCCCGAGGCAGGGGTACGAGCAGTACTTC; CDR3: CASSSPRQGYEQYF
J: TRBJ1-1; D: .; V: TRBV6-2/TRBV6-3; size: .; DNA: TGTGCCAGCAGCCTTGCGAACACTGAAGCTTTCTTT; CDR3: CASSLANTEAFF
J: TRBJ2-2; D: .; V: TRBV10-3; size: .; DNA: TGTGCCATCAGGCGGGACAGCTACACCGGGGAGCTGTTTTTT; CDR3: CAIRRDSYTGELFF
J: TRBJ1-1; D: .; V: TRBV2; size: .; DNA: TGTGCCAGCAGTATGACAGAAGGAACTGAAGCTTTCTTT; CDR3: CASSMTEGTEAFF
J: TRBJ1-5; D: .; V: TRBV2; size: .; DNA: TGTGCCAGCAAAAGGGGGGGTGACCAGCCCCAGCATTTT; CDR3: CASKRGGDQPQHF
J: TRBJ1-6; D: .; V: TRBV4-2; size: .; DNA: TGTGCCAGCAGCCCCGCAAGCCTAGGGGGGGCGAGGACCTCCGGGAACTATAATTCACCCCTCCACTTT; CDR3: CASSPASLGGARTSGNYNSPLHF
J: TRBJ1-1; D: .; V: TRBV6-5; size: few; DNA: TGTGCCAGCCGAGCCGGGGGCGTTACTGAAGCTTTCTTT; CDR3: CASRAGGVTEAFF
J: TRBJ1-6; D: .; V: TRBV2; size: .; DNA: TGTGCCAGCAGTGGCGGCATATCCCTCCACTTT; CDR3: CASSGGISLHF
J: TRBJ2-7; D: .; V: TRBV4-2; size: few; DNA: TGTGCCAGCAGCCAAACTTGGAACTACGAGCAGTACTTC; CDR3: CASSQTWNYEQYF
J: TRBJ1-2; D: .; V: TRBV5-5; size: .; DNA: TGTGCCAGCAGCCAAATTACAGGGACCTATGGCTACACCTTC; CDR3: CASSQITGTYGYTF
J: TRBJ2-5; D: .; V: TRBV10-3; size: .; DNA: TGTGCCGTTAGTCTGACTGCCCAAGAGACCCAGTACTTC; CDR3: CAVSLTAQETQYF